The present T cell receptor beta chain was sequenced within a study of regulatory T cells in long-lasting Graves disease. The authors built TCR beta libraries using iRepertoire HTBI primers and Arm-PCR of CDR3 regions. Each CDR3 protein is one row after TCRdb ran MiXCR on the multiplex PCR reads. The table records about 460,000 distinct CDR3 sequences, approximately 23% of them present only once. Study-level points and caveats: Repertoires from persistent disease leaned toward TRBV28, TRBJ1-2 and TRBJ2-5. Public clonotype sharing was higher in persistent than newly diagnosed patients. TCR diversity was lower in persistent Graves' patients (versus newly diagnosed ones).

Germline CDR1 is ENHRY and CDR2 is SYGVKD. The CDR3 extends over 13 amino acids. Trimming left V 0 bases short and J 14 bases short, with 13 bases between. In its sample, this clonotype was seen many times. Its specificity is not known. Time point given: persistent/refractory GD, antithyroid drugs over 5 years with positive TRAb. The TCR library was made from RNA that had been extracted from PBMCs in TRIzol. Sequenced here: peripheral blood mononuclear cells (PBMCs), sampled when the disease was refractory, from a patient treated with antithyroid drugs. This clonotype was sampled from a female donor with Graves disease. The chain couples TRBV10-3 to TRBJ1-4; D gene ambiguous. The CDR3 sequence: CAISESGGGRLFF. CDR3 DNA: TGTGCCATCAGTGAGTCAGGAGGCGGGCGGCTGTTTTTT.